This T cell receptor (beta chain) is drawn from a study of T cell changes during pregnancy in multiple sclerosis. The protocol was immunoSEQ multiplex PCR, while the TCRdb copy is restricted to in-frame clones and leaves out a portion. This sample has 100,000 or so clones, with over 85% found just once. The CDR3 contains 14 residues. Germline CDR1 LNHDA, CDR2 SQIVND (reference sequence). V was shortened by 3 bases and J by 4 bases, with 12 bases between the two germline ends. Sequencing was performed on peripheral blood, taken in the first trimester of pregnancy. The genes are TRBV19 and TRBJ1-2; D possibly corresponds to TRBD1 (6 bases). The origin of this receptor is a female donor with multiple sclerosis, enrolled in a pregnancy study. The CDR3 DNA sequence: TGTGCCAGTAGTATTAGCAGGGGAGTCTATGGCTACACCTTC. Residues: CASSISRGVYGYTF.